The 20 T cell receptor beta chains below all came from one sample that was sequenced in a study of regulatory T cells in long-lasting Graves disease. Relying on iRepertoire HTBI primers and Arm-PCR of CDR3 regions, the team built TCR beta libraries. TCRdb fed the multiplex PCR reads into MiXCR, producing one record per CDR3 protein. Of approximately 490,000 distinct CDR3 sequences listed, roughly 17% were seen once; the top ten hold 9% to 15%. The time point here: newly diagnosed GD, antithyroid drugs for less than 3 months. Making the TCR library involved RNA that had been extracted from PBMCs. Another study also made use of these data, one on T cells in Graves' hyperthyroidism and ophthalmopathy.

The material sequenced was peripheral blood mononuclear cells (PBMCs), taken at new diagnosis, from a patient treated with antithyroid drugs. The receptors were sampled from a man in his forties with Graves disease.

This clonotype was recorded many times. This chain uses TRBV7-9 with TRBJ1-4, with D maybe TRBD1 (6 bases). The CDR3 runs to 12 residues. Trimming stripped 3 bases from V and 16 bases from J, with 15 bases between. Germline assignment: CDR1 SEHNR and CDR2 FQNEAQ (reference sequence). The CDR3, as DNA: TGTGCCAGCAGCTTTGAACAGGGATTTCGGTTTTTT. Its translation is CASSFEQGFRFF.

The genes are TRBV4-1 and TRBJ1-1; D is undetermined. The CDR3 runs 12 residues. CDR1 MGHRA and CDR2 YSYEKL come from the germline V gene. V lost 5 bases to trimming and J lost 5 bases, with 9 bases between them. The CDR3 coding sequence is TGCGCCAGCAGCTCGTGGGAGACTGAAGCTTTCTTT. Protein: CASSSWETEAFF.

This clonotype was counted ten times or more. J is TRBJ2-7 and V is TRBV7-9; 9 nucleotides match TRBD1. J lost 2 bases, V lost 5 bases, and 10 bases had no gene match. The CDR3 is 16 amino acids. Germline V gene lookup returns CDR1 SEHNR and CDR2 FQNEAQ (reference sequence). The CDR3 coding sequence is TGTGCCAGCAGCCCTACTCTACAGGGGGCCCCCTACGAGCAGTACTTC. Its protein is CASSPTLQGAPYEQYF.

The sample holds a few counts of this clonotype. The rearrangement joins TRBV7-2 to TRBJ1-5, with D hard to call. This CDR3 comprises 15 residues. Germline V gene data show CDR1 as SGHTA and CDR2 as FQGNSA. Trimming pared 1 base from V and 10 bases from J, leaving 17 bases between. CDR3 protein: CASSLGARSPTPQHF. Written as DNA, the CDR3 is TGTGCCAGCAGCTTAGGGGCTAGGAGTCCTACTCCCCAGCATTTT. Complete variable domain (other parts from reference TRBV7-2 and TRBJ1-5): GAGVSQSPSNKVTEKGKDVELRCDPISGHTALYWYRQSLGQGLEFLIYFQGNSAPDKSGLPSDRFSAERTGGSVSTLTIQRTQQEDSAVYLCASSLGARSPTPQHFGDGTRLSIL.

This clonotype was observed many times. The gene calls are TRBV4-1 and TRBJ2-3; D is possibly TRBD2 (5 bases). The CDR3 sequence is 15 residues long. Per the germline V gene, CDR1 is MGHRA and CDR2 is YSYEKL. Deletions cut 1 base from V and 2 bases from J, with 10 bases between. The CDR3 protein is CASSQGTLPTDTQYF. The CDR3 nucleotides read TGCGCCAGCAGCCAAGGGACTTTACCCACAGATACGCAGTATTTT.

The chain employs TRBV7-3 and TRBJ1-1; unclear D gene. Germline V gene data show CDR1 as SGHTA and CDR2 as FQGTGA. V was cut by 5 bases and J by 4 bases, with 11 bases left in between. The CDR3 is made up of 13 amino acids. The CDR3 DNA sequence: TGTGCCAGCAGCCCCGTGATGTTCACTGAAGCTTTCTTT. This translates into CASSPVMFTEAFF.

This clonotype was detected ten times or more. V is TRBV28 and J is TRBJ1-1; 9 bases align to TRBD1. V shed 5 bases, J shed 1 base, and the junction held 20 bases outside the gene matches. The CDR3 is 20 residues long. Germline loops: CDR1 MDHEN, CDR2 SYDVKM. In DNA form, the CDR3 reads TGTGCCAGCAGTCCGCCCTCTTACAGGGGGCGCGCATTTAGGAACACTGAAGCTTTCTTT. This sequence encodes CASSPPSYRGRAFRNTEAFF.

The genes are TRBV30 and TRBJ1-2, with 12 bases lining up with TRBD1. The J segment lost 7 bases and the V segment lost 4 bases, leaving 4 bases of the junction unmatched. The germline gives CDR1 GTSNPN, CDR2 SVGIG (reference sequence). This CDR3 has 13 amino acids. CDR3 protein: CAWMGTGGSGYTF. The CDR3 DNA reads as TGTGCCTGGATGGGGACAGGGGGCAGTGGCTACACCTTC.

The chain is built from TRBV6-1 and TRBJ1-5; D uncertain. CDR3 length: 14 amino acids. Germline assignment: CDR1 MNHNS and CDR2 SASEGT. V gave up 7 bases and J gave up 5 bases, with 15 bases separating them. Here the CDR3 reads CASMTRRVDQPQHF. In DNA form, the CDR3 reads TGTGCCAGCATGACTAGGAGGGTGGATCAGCCCCAGCATTTT.

This clonotype appeared a few times. Because it lacks the conserved phenylalanine or tryptophan at the end, this CDR3 is likely a read error. The rearrangement links TRBV2 to TRBJ2-7, with a tentative D call TRBD2 (5 bases). V was trimmed by 2 bases and J by 3 bases, leaving 8 bases between them. The CDR3 has 13 amino acids. Germline V lookup: CDR1 SNHLY, CDR2 FYNNEI. CDR3 nucleotide sequence: TGTGCCAGCAGTGAAATTCGGGGCTACGAGCAGTACCTC. Protein sequence: CASSEIRGYEQYL.

This chain's CDR3 is CASTPDKYATYNEQFF. The CDR3, as DNA: TGTGCCAGTACCCCGGACAAGTACGCAACCTACAATGAGCAGTTCTTC. The chain combines TRBV19 with TRBJ2-1; a weak D match, TRBD1 (5 bases). The CDR3 sequence is 16 residues long. V was clipped by 7 bases and J by 2 bases, with 18 bases between them. Germline V gene sequence: CDR1 LNHDA, CDR2 SQIVND (reference sequence).

V is TRBV14 and J is TRBJ2-1; the match to TRBD2 covers 13 bases. Looked up from germline, CDR1 is SGHDN and CDR2 is FVKESK. This CDR3 has 16 amino acids. After removal of 4 bases from V and 4 bases from J, the junction contained 4 bases not matched to a gene. DNA of the CDR3: TGTGCCAGCAGCCTACCGGGACTAGCGGGATACAATGAGCAGTTCTTC. As protein: CASSLPGLAGYNEQFF.

This clonotype was seen only a few times. J is TRBJ1-3 and V is TRBV11-3; possible D gene TRBD1, 5 bases. Trimming took 7 bases from V and 3 from J, leaving 13 bases between them. This CDR3 spans 14 amino acids. Germline V lookup: CDR1 SGHNT, CDR2 YENEEA. CDR3 region: CASTPPGFGNTIYF. CDR3 in DNA: TGTGCCAGCACCCCCCCAGGGTTTGGAAACACCATATATTTT.

This clonotype was detected many times. The rearrangement uses TRBV28 and TRBJ2-7; 10 bases map to TRBD1. Germline trimming cut 6 bases from V and 5 bases from J; bases unmatched to any gene: 4. Germline CDR1 MDHEN, CDR2 SYDVKM. This CDR3 comprises 13 residues. The DNA for the CDR3 is TGTGCCAGCAGCTTTGGGACAGGGGACGAGCAGTACTTC. Translation: CASSFGTGDEQYF.

V and J are TRBV6-1 and TRBJ2-7; D gene unclear. The germline gives CDR1 MNHNS, CDR2 SASEGT. The CDR3 runs to 12 residues. V was clipped by 6 bases and J by 2 bases, with 8 bases between them. The CDR3 loop reads CASRAGPYEQYF. CDR3 sequence (DNA): TGTGCCAGCAGGGCCGGGCCCTACGAGCAGTACTTC.

This clonotype was seen ten or more times. This chain connects TRBV28 to TRBJ1-1, with D unclear. Germline lookup yields CDR1 MDHEN and CDR2 SYDVKM. The V and J ends lost 4 bases and 4 bases respectively, with 25 bases between them. The CDR3 has 18 amino acids. In DNA, the CDR3 is TGTGCCAGCAGTTCTAAGTACAGTAAGGACCTCTGGGGCACTGAAGCTTTCTTT. Its protein is CASSSKYSKDLWGTEAFF.

This clonotype was counted many times. This chain uses TRBV27 with TRBJ1-5, with D unresolved. This CDR3 has 15 amino acids. Germline CDR1 MNHEY, CDR2 SMNVEV (reference sequence). Trimming removed 0 bases from V and 4 bases from J, with 10 bases in between. CDR3 nucleotides: TGTGCCAGCAGTTTATCTCCGAGGGCTAATCAGCCCCAGCATTTT. Its protein is CASSLSPRANQPQHF.

This clonotype turned up a few times. The V call is TRBV29-1, the J call TRBJ2-3; the D gene is possibly TRBD1 (6 bases). Trimming shortened V by 4 bases and J by 0 bases, and 8 bases separated the two germline ends. This CDR3 spans 13 amino acids. Looked up from germline, CDR1 is SQVTM and CDR2 is ANQGSEA. CDR3 DNA sequence: TGCAGCGTTGGACAGGACAGCACAGATACGCAGTATTTT. Translation: CSVGQDSTDTQYF.

There are a few counts of this clonotype. This sequence joins TRBV30 and TRBJ1-2; possible D gene TRBD1, 6 bases. The length of the CDR3 is 12 residues. Trimming cost V 4 bases and J 9 bases, with 15 bases left between them. Per germline, CDR1 GTSNPN and CDR2 SVGIG (reference sequence). The CDR3 loop is CAWTDRLDSYTF. The CDR3 DNA is TGTGCCTGGACCGACAGGCTGGATAGCTACACCTTC.

This clonotype was observed a few times. This chain connects TRBV7-3 to TRBJ2-1, with 7 positions matching TRBD2. The CDR3 contains 17 residues. The V segment lost 5 bases and the J segment 1 base; nucleotides outside the gene matches: 11. The germline V gene has CDR1 SGHTA and CDR2 FQGTGA. The CDR3 nucleotides read TGTGCCAGCAGCCCCGCAGGAGCGGGAAGATCCTACAATGAGCAGTTCTTC. Its translation: CASSPAGAGRSYNEQFF. The variable domain in full, with the rest retrieved from reference TRBV7-3 and TRBJ2-1, is GAGVSQTPSNKVTEKGKYVELRCDPISGHTALYWYRQSLGQGPEFLIYFQGTGAADDSGLPNDRFFAVRPEGSVSTLKIQRTERGDSAVYLCASSPAGAGRSYNEQFFGPGTRLTVL.